This TCR beta chain appears in the sequencing data of a study of blood T cells in healthy people across ages. Sample-barcoded 5' priming and a J-beta primer mix drove a second PCR of roughly 7 to 11 cycles. TCRdb re-called the 5' RACE reads with MiXCR, one entry per CDR3 protein. In the table there are approximately 960,000 distinct CDR3 sequences, roughly 29% of which are singletons. This clonotype has more than one count but fewer than ten. The V end was cut by 3 bases, the J end by 8 bases, with 13 bases between. CDR3 length: 13 amino acids. Germline V gives CDR1 MDHEN, CDR2 SYDVKM. This sample was shared with a second study, whose subject was T cells of mothers and their children. That report notes: Samples came from a few healthy Caucasian mothers and their six children. Biologically related mothers and children overlapped slightly more than unrelated pairs, a non-significant difference.

The receptor was derived from a woman between 40 and 55 years old in good health. The V and J genes are TRBV28 and TRBJ1-2; weak D call: TRBD1 (5 bases). Sequenced sample: blood. As DNA, the CDR3 is TGTGCCAGCAGTTTCCGGGGGATGGGGGGCTACACCTTC. It codes for CASSFRGMGGYTF.